Following are 6 T cell receptor beta chains from one sample sequenced in a study of blood T cell repertoires in COVID-19. The data were produced by immunoSEQ multiplex PCR, yet TCRdb's version contains in-frame clones alone and is incomplete. This repertoire shows under 40,000 clones, 90% to 95% found once; its top ten account for 3.5% to 5%. The sample taken for sequencing was peripheral blood. All receptors derive from a human donor with active COVID-19. The donor label of this sample is uncertain.

The rearrangement uses TRBV18 and TRBJ1-5, with TRBD1 matching 7 bases. After removal of 2 bases from V and 4 bases from J, the junction contained 2 bases not matched to a gene. The CDR3 contains 14 residues. Germline V gives CDR1 KGHSH, CDR2 LQKENI. The DNA of the CDR3 is TGTGCCAGCTCACCAACGACAGGGAATCAGCCCCAGCATTTT. This codes for CASSPTTGNQPQHF.

The chain uses TRBV5-5 and TRBJ2-7; the D gene is possibly TRBD2 (6 bases). The V and J ends lost 5 bases and 3 bases respectively, with 6 bases between them. The CDR3 runs 11 residues. The germline gives CDR1 SGHKS, CDR2 YYEKEE (reference sequence). CDR3 in amino acids: CASREGYEQYF. The CDR3 DNA is TGTGCCAGCAGGGAGGGCTACGAGCAGTACTTC.

CDR3 protein: CASSPLAGSSYEQYF. In nucleotides, the CDR3 is TGCGCCAGCAGCCCGCTCGCGGGGAGCTCCTACGAGCAGTACTTC. The V and J genes are TRBV4-1 and TRBJ2-7; possibly TRBD2 for D (6 bases). The CDR3 loop spans 15 amino acids. Trimming stripped 4 bases from V and 0 bases from J, with 13 bases between. Germline assignment: CDR1 MGHRA and CDR2 YSYEKL.

A remark on this clone: One end of the junction varies from germline; a read error may be responsible. The chain has TRBV7-7 and TRBJ2-5; maybe TRBD1 (6 bases). Per the germline V gene, CDR1 is SSHAT and CDR2 is FNYEAQ (reference sequence). The CDR3 spans 14 residues. Written as DNA, the CDR3 is TGTGCTAGCAGCCCTGACAGGTACCAAGAGACCCAGTACTTC. It is translated as CASSPDRYQETQYF.

The rearrangement joins TRBV7-8 to TRBJ2-4, with 9 bases fitting TRBD2. V trimming: 3 bases; J trimming: 8 bases; junction bases outside the gene matches: 14. The CDR3 sequence is 17 residues long. The germline gives CDR1 SGHVS, CDR2 FQNEAQ. The CDR3 protein is CASSFTSGPPRGDIQYF. The CDR3 DNA reads TGTGCCAGCAGCTTCACTAGCGGGCCACCTAGAGGCGACATTCAGTACTTC.

This clone has a single count. The J gene is TRBJ1-2, the V gene TRBV4-1, with D unclear. This CDR3 has 12 residues. V lost 0 bases and J lost 8, with 7 bases in between. The V gene's germline CDR1 is MGHRA and CDR2 YSYEKL. CDR3 sequence: CASSQDRVGYTF. CDR3 in DNA: TGCGCCAGCAGCCAAGATAGAGTAGGCTACACCTTC.